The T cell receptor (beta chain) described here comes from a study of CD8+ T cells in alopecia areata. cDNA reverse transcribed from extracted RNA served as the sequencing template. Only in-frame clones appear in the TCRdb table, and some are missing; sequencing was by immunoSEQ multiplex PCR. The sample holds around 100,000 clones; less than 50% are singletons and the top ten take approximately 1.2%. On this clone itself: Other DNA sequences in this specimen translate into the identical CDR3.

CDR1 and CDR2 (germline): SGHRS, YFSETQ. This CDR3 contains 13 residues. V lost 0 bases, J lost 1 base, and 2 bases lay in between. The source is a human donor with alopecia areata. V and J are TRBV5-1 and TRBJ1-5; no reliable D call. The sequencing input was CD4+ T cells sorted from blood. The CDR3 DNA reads TGCGCCAGCAGCTTGGGGAGCAATCAGCCCCAGCATTTT. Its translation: CASSLGSNQPQHF.